A single sample is the source of the 32 T cell receptor beta chains below, sequenced in a study of blood T cell repertoires in COVID-19. Data came from immunoSEQ multiplex PCR; TCRdb stores just in-frame clones and leaves some out. The sample has approximately 100,000 clones; 75% to 90% are singletons. The sequencing sample was made of peripheral blood. The source is a human donor with acute or convalescent COVID-19. The donor label of this sample is uncertain.

This clone was counted only a few times. The rearrangement links TRBV27 to TRBJ1-1; D perhaps matches TRBD1 (6 bases). V dropped 5 bases and J dropped 2 bases, with 15 bases sitting between them. Germline V lookup: CDR1 MNHEY, CDR2 SMNVEV (reference sequence). The CDR3 is 15 residues long. Here the CDR3 reads CASSIDGGPNTEAFF. The CDR3, as DNA: TGTGCCAGCAGTATAGACGGGGGGCCCAACACTGAAGCTTTCTTT.

The chain couples TRBV6-1 to TRBJ1-3, with 8 bases fitting TRBD1. The J segment lost 0 bases and the V segment lost 4 bases, leaving 5 bases of the junction unmatched. From germline, CDR1 is MNHNS and CDR2 SASEGT. There are 16 residues in the CDR3. CDR3 sequence (DNA): TGTGCCAGCAGTGGGACAGGGCAAAGCTCTGGAAACACCATATATTTT. Residues: CASSGTGQSSGNTIYF.

The chain couples TRBV7-8 to TRBJ1-1, with 9 nucleotides matching TRBD1. The germline V gene encodes CDR1 SGHVS and CDR2 FQNEAQ. With 10 bases clipped from V and 6 bases from J, the junction kept 9 bases outside the gene matches. The CDR3 spans 13 residues. CDR3 in amino acids: CATRTGGGSEAFF. CDR3 DNA: TGTGCCACCAGAACAGGGGGCGGGTCTGAAGCTTTCTTT.

The chain is built from TRBV6-5 and TRBJ1-4; no firm D call. CDR1 and CDR2 from the germline V gene are MNHEY and SVGAGI. V was cut by 0 bases and J by 0 bases, with 8 bases left in between. The length of the CDR3 is 16 residues. DNA of the CDR3: TGTGCCAGCAGTTACTCGCTAGTCACAACTAATGAAAAACTGTTTTTT. It yields the protein CASSYSLVTTNEKLFF.

The table lists this clone with a count of one. The chain recombines TRBV29-1 with TRBJ2-5; D gene unclear. The CDR3 runs 12 residues. In germline, CDR1 is SQVTM, CDR2 ANQGSEA. V lost 4 bases and J lost 5, with 11 bases in between. Written as DNA, the CDR3 is TGCAGCGTTGGGGCCTCACCGGAGACCCAGTACTTC. Translation gives CSVGASPETQYF.

This clone has just one count. V is TRBV15 and J is TRBJ1-6; D call uncertain. The CDR3 runs 13 residues. The germline V gene encodes CDR1 LNHNV and CDR2 YYDKDF (reference sequence). V lost 0 bases and J 8 bases, leaving 5 bases between the germline ends. The CDR3 DNA reads TGTGCCACCAGCAGAGATAATCATTCACCCCTCCACTTT. It yields the protein CATSRDNHSPLHF.

This chain joins TRBV5-6 and TRBJ1-1, with 8 bases aligning to TRBD1. This CDR3 is built from 17 residues. J lost 7 bases, V lost 3 bases, and 17 bases had no gene match. Germline CDR1 SGHDT, CDR2 YYEEEE. The CDR3 reads CASSSTGTGNTLFEAFF. The CDR3 coding sequence is TGTGCCAGCAGCTCGACCGGGACAGGCAATACTCTATTTGAAGCTTTCTTT.

The chain combines TRBV2 with TRBJ1-2; D is ambiguous. V lost 9 bases, J lost 2 bases, and 10 bases lay in between. Germline CDR1 reads SNHLY; CDR2 reads FYNNEI. This CDR3 has 12 residues. The CDR3 DNA reads as TGTGCCAGTAGCGGGGAAAACTATGGCTACACCTTC. Its translation is CASSGENYGYTF.

J is TRBJ1-1 and V is TRBV10-3; D not certain. In germline, CDR1 is ENHRY, CDR2 SYGVKD. V was trimmed by 3 bases and J by 1 base, leaving 9 bases between them. This CDR3 has 14 amino acids. The CDR3 is CAISDPPGNTEAFF. The CDR3 DNA follows: TGTGCCATCAGTGATCCCCCGGGGAACACTGAAGCTTTCTTT.

The rearrangement links TRBV30 to TRBJ2-1, with a possible D match to TRBD2 (5 bases). Looked up from germline, CDR1 is GTSNPN and CDR2 is SVGIG (reference sequence). V shed 5 bases and J shed 0 bases, with 11 bases lying between them. The CDR3 length is 14 residues. The CDR3 here is CAWQEGSSYNEQFF. CDR3 in DNA: TGTGCCTGGCAAGAGGGAAGCTCCTACAATGAGCAGTTCTTC. Complete variable domain (other parts from reference TRBV30 and TRBJ2-1): SQTIHQWPATLVQPVGSPLSLECTVEGTSNPNLYWYRQAAGRGLQLLFYSVGIGQISSEVPQNLSASRPQDRQFILSSKKLLLSDSGFYLCAWQEGSSYNEQFFGPGTRLTVL.

The rearrangement uses TRBV10-3 and TRBJ1-2, with 8 positions matching TRBD1. The germline V gene encodes CDR1 ENHRY and CDR2 SYGVKD. This CDR3 spans 17 amino acids. With V trimmed by 0 bases and J by 4 bases, 10 bases remained unmatched. For the CDR3, the DNA is TGTGCCATCAGTGAGTCTCACGGGGCAGGGGGCTCCTATGGCTACACCTTC. Encoded protein: CAISESHGAGGSYGYTF.

As regards this clone: This same CDR3 is encoded by further DNA sequences in the sample. The CDR3 sequence: CASSPGQESSYEQYF. The CDR3 DNA reads TGTGCCAGCAGTCCAGGACAGGAAAGCTCCTACGAGCAGTACTTC. V gene TRBV28 combines with J gene TRBJ2-7; the match to TRBD1 covers 7 bases. V lost 5 bases and J lost 0; bases outside the gene matches: 7. Germline CDR1 is MDHEN and CDR2 is SYDVKM. This CDR3 spans 15 amino acids.

CDR3 in amino acids: CASSRVSGGFNEQFF. The CDR3 region has the DNA TGTGCCAGCAGTCGCGTTAGCGGGGGGTTTAATGAGCAGTTCTTC. The chain carries TRBV6-2 or TRBV6-3 and TRBJ2-1; TRBD2 agrees at 10 bases. Trimming at V came to 5 bases and at J to 7 bases, leaving 8 bases not matched to a gene. This CDR3 has 15 amino acids. Germline V CDR1 and CDR2: MNHEY, SVGEGT.

The J gene is TRBJ1-5, the V gene TRBV7-8; D unresolved. The germline V gene has CDR1 SGHVS and CDR2 FQNEAQ. The CDR3 runs 14 residues. V was trimmed by 0 bases and J by 2 bases, leaving 5 bases between them. CDR3 DNA sequence: TGTGCCAGCAGCTTAGCGGGCGGCAATCAGCCCCAGCATTTT. This gives the protein CASSLAGGNQPQHF.

This rearrangement joins TRBV6-6 to TRBJ2-1; D possibly corresponds to TRBD2 (5 bases). The CDR3 sequence is 14 residues long. Trimming removed 2 bases from V and 7 bases from J, with 12 bases in between. Germline V CDR1 and CDR2: MNHNY, SVGAGI (reference sequence). The DNA for the CDR3 is TGTGCCAGCAGTTACCCGGGGTTCGAGAATGAGCAGTTCTTC. Protein: CASSYPGFENEQFF.

The chain is built from TRBV2 and TRBJ1-6; 12 bases are a match to TRBD1. V was clipped by 0 bases and J by 0 bases; unmatched bases: 12. The length of the CDR3 is 22 residues. CDR1 is SNHLY, CDR2 FYNNEI, per germline. The CDR3 here is CASSEAVGQGARSSSYNSPLHF. Here the CDR3 DNA reads TGTGCCAGCAGTGAAGCAGTGGGACAGGGGGCGAGAAGTAGCTCCTATAATTCACCCCTCCACTTT.

This chain connects TRBV9 to TRBJ1-2, with 12 bases that match TRBD1. This CDR3 has 15 amino acids. The germline V gene has CDR1 SGDLS and CDR2 YYNGEE. Germline trimming cut 4 bases from V and 6 bases from J; bases unmatched to any gene: 7. The CDR3 DNA reads as TGTGCCAGCAGCTTACCCGGGACAGGGGGCGATGGCTACACCTTC. It codes for CASSLPGTGGDGYTF.

The V and J genes are TRBV30 and TRBJ1-6, with D unresolved. This CDR3 is built from 17 residues. Germline V gene sequence: CDR1 GTSNPN, CDR2 SVGIG (reference sequence). The germline V and J ends were trimmed by 0 bases and 0 bases, with 12 bases remaining between them. The CDR3 DNA reads TGTGCCTGGAGTGTAAGAGACCGGAGCTCCTATAATTCACCCCTCCACTTT. Protein sequence: CAWSVRDRSSYNSPLHF. Combining the CDR3 with reference TRBV30 and TRBJ1-6 gives the whole variable domain SQTIHQWPATLVQPVGSPLSLECTVEGTSNPNLYWYRQAAGRGLQLLFYSVGIGQISSEVPQNLSASRPQDRQFILSSKKLLLSDSGFYLCAWSVRDRSSYNSPLHFGNGTRLTVT.

V usage is TRBV28 and J usage is TRBJ1-2; no definite D call. V was clipped by 10 bases and J by 6 bases, with 24 bases between them. Per the germline V gene, CDR1 is MDHEN and CDR2 is SYDVKM. This CDR3 contains 15 residues. CDR3 residues: CATREFSLFVDGYTF. In DNA, the CDR3 is TGTGCCACACGGGAGTTTTCACTGTTTGTGGATGGCTACACCTTC.

This clone was counted between two and nine times. The chain is built from TRBV27 and TRBJ2-5, with 8 positions matching TRBD2. Germline assignment: CDR1 MNHEY and CDR2 SMNVEV (reference sequence). This CDR3 region has 17 residues. The ends lost 4 bases at V and 3 bases at J; junction bases unmatched: 13. The CDR3 bases are TGTGCCAGCAGTTCTTCCTTGACTAGCGCTAGTAAAGAGACCCAGTACTTC. Encoded protein: CASSSSLTSASKETQYF.

This clone was seen a single time. The rearrangement links TRBV20-1 to TRBJ2-3; tentatively, D is TRBD2 (6 bases). The CDR3 covers 11 residues. V lost 6 bases and J 7 bases, leaving 11 bases between the germline ends. CDR1 is DFQATT and CDR2 is SNEGSKA in the germline V gene (reference sequence). The CDR3 DNA follows: TGCAGTGCGGGGACTGAGAATACGCAGTATTTT. It translates to CSAGTENTQYF.

This rearrangement joins TRBV7-2 to TRBJ2-2, with no clear D. V was pared by 7 bases and J by 3 bases, with 12 bases between. Germline lookup yields CDR1 SGHTA and CDR2 FQGNSA. The CDR3 is made up of 14 amino acids. CDR3 in DNA: TGTGCCAGCACCTCGAGAGGCGACACCGGGGAGCTGTTTTTT. Amino acids: CASTSRGDTGELFF.

The chain is built from TRBV2 and TRBJ1-3, with unresolved D. Deletions cut 5 bases from V and 4 bases from J, with 15 bases between. This CDR3 contains 15 residues. Germline V CDR1 and CDR2: SNHLY, FYNNEI. For the CDR3, the DNA is TGTGCCAGCAGTTCCTTCGACAAGGTCGGAAACACCATATATTTT. Amino acid sequence: CASSSFDKVGNTIYF.

In its sample, this clone was seen a few times. The chain combines TRBV2 with TRBJ1-4, with a possible D match to TRBD1 (5 bases). Germline V gene lookup returns CDR1 SNHLY and CDR2 FYNNEI. The CDR3 covers 15 residues. V was trimmed by 1 base and J by 6 bases, leaving 12 bases between them. CDR3 in amino acids: CASSEDGGSHEKLFF. The CDR3 nucleotides are TGTGCCAGCAGTGAAGATGGGGGGTCGCATGAAAAACTGTTTTTT.

This chain joins TRBV9 and TRBJ2-6, with D perhaps matching TRBD2 (6 bases). In germline, CDR1 is SGDLS, CDR2 YYNGEE. The CDR3 has 17 amino acids. The V and J ends lost 0 bases and 5 bases respectively, with 15 bases between them. The CDR3 sequence is CASSVELAQLWANVLTF. The DNA for the CDR3 is TGTGCCAGCAGCGTAGAGCTAGCGCAACTCTGGGCCAACGTCCTGACTTTC.

The V and J genes are TRBV28 and TRBJ1-5; tentative D call: TRBD1 (5 bases). This CDR3 is built from 14 residues. Germline-derived CDR1 and CDR2 are MDHEN and SYDVKM. V was shortened by 4 bases and J by 3 bases, with 10 bases between the two germline ends. CDR3 sequence: CASSYRQINQPQHF. In DNA form, the CDR3 reads TGTGCCAGCAGTTACCGACAGATCAATCAGCCCCAGCATTTT. Combining the CDR3 with reference TRBV28 and TRBJ1-5 gives the whole variable domain DVKVTQSSRYLVKRTGEKVFLECVQDMDHENMFWYRQDPGLGLRLIYFSYDVKMKEKGDIPEGYSVSREKKERFSLILESASTNQTSMYLCASSYRQINQPQHFGDGTRLSIL.

The chain employs TRBV7-2 and TRBJ2-5; a possible D gene is TRBD1 (5 bases). Germline V gene lookup returns CDR1 SGHTA and CDR2 FQGNSA. Trimming took 4 bases from V and 5 from J, leaving 14 bases between them. The CDR3 length is 14 residues. The chain's CDR3 is CASSSQLGRETQYF. CDR3 coding DNA: TGTGCCAGCAGCTCACAACTGGGGCGGGAGACCCAGTACTTC.

This chain links TRBV4-1 with TRBJ1-5; D is possibly TRBD1 (5 bases). The V gene's germline CDR1 is MGHRA and CDR2 YSYEKL. V lost 2 bases and J 4 bases, leaving 9 bases between the germline ends. The CDR3 contains 14 residues. The CDR3 DNA sequence: TGCGCCAGCAGCCAATGGGGCTTAAATCAGCCCCAGCATTTT. Amino acids: CASSQWGLNQPQHF.

This chain uses TRBV28 with TRBJ2-3, with D possibly being TRBD2 (5 bases). Trimming pared 3 bases from V and 3 bases from J, leaving 13 bases between. CDR3 length equals 15 residues. Germline V gene data show CDR1 as MDHEN and CDR2 as SYDVKM. The DNA of the CDR3 is TGTGCCAGCAGTTTGCCGGGGTCTTTAACAGATACGCAGTATTTT. It specifies CASSLPGSLTDTQYF.

The rearrangement links TRBV14 to TRBJ2-5; 10 bases match TRBD1. CDR1 is SGHDN and CDR2 is FVKESK in the germline V gene. The ends lost 5 bases at V and 3 bases at J; junction bases unmatched: 9. The CDR3 spans 16 residues. In DNA, the CDR3 is TGTGCCAGCAGCGTACCGGGACAGGGGCCTGAAGAGACCCAGTACTTC. Its translation is CASSVPGQGPEETQYF.

This clone was observed once. The chain is built from TRBV28 and TRBJ1-3; the D gene is possibly TRBD1 (6 bases). From germline, CDR1 is MDHEN and CDR2 SYDVKM. This CDR3 spans 16 amino acids. The V end was cut by 6 bases, the J end by 4 bases, with 19 bases between. For the CDR3, the DNA is TGTGCCAGCAGGCCTTCCGGGACACCGTACGGAAACACCATATATTTT. Translation: CASRPSGTPYGNTIYF.

The J gene is TRBJ2-3, the V gene TRBV5-1, with 12 bases matching TRBD2. The CDR3 consists of 16 residues. The V and J ends lost 3 bases and 2 bases, in that order; junction bases with no gene match: 4. The germline V gene encodes CDR1 SGHRS and CDR2 YFSETQ. The CDR3 DNA reads as TGCGCCAGCAGCTCCGGACTAGCGGGAATCACAGATACGCAGTATTTT. This encodes CASSSGLAGITDTQYF.